This T cell receptor beta chain was captured in a study of long-term antiretroviral therapy in people with HIV. The germline CDR1 and CDR2 sequences are SGDLS and YYNGEE. Trimming at V came to 3 bases and at J to 6 bases, leaving 6 bases not matched to a gene. CDR3 size: 15 residues. At the survey level, the v3.0 immunoSEQ assay was run. Generated by immunoSEQ multiplex PCR, the TCRdb table keeps only in-frame clones and is missing some. Of tens of thousands of clones listed, approximately 85% were seen once; the top ten hold approximately 6%. The specimen comprised unsorted PBMCs, sampled 3.1 years after starting antiretroviral therapy. This sequence originates from a woman aged 45-59 years with HIV. This rearrangement joins TRBV9 to TRBJ1-6; the match to TRBD1 covers 7 bases. CDR3 in amino acids: CASSASTGVNSPLHF. The CDR3 coding sequence is TGTGCCAGCAGCGCTTCCACAGGGGTTAATTCACCCCTCCACTTT.